A single sample gave rise to the 21 T cell receptor beta chains below, sequenced in a study of T cell responses to AZD1222 COVID-19 vaccine. The table came from immunoSEQ multiplex PCR; TCRdb's copy has only in-frame clones and leaves some out. The repertoire holds 120,000 or so clones, with approximately 90% as singletons. The specimen comprised peripheral blood, sampled on day 0 of AZD1222 vaccination. The source is an adult in good health.

The V and J genes are TRBV5-5 and TRBJ2-1; D perhaps matches TRBD2 (5 bases). Germline loops: CDR1 SGHKS, CDR2 YYEKEE (reference sequence). The V end lost 4 bases, the J end lost 0 bases, and 8 bases lay between the germline ends. The CDR3 spans 14 residues. The CDR3 DNA reads TGTGCCAGCAGCGGCCGGGACTCCTACAATGAGCAGTTCTTC. It translates to CASSGRDSYNEQFF.

V gene TRBV19 combines with J gene TRBJ2-7; D is unresolved. The germline V gene has CDR1 LNHDA and CDR2 SQIVND (reference sequence). This CDR3 has 14 amino acids. The V end lost 4 bases, the J end lost 0 bases, and 10 bases lay between the germline ends. The chain's CDR3 is CASSSTRRSYEQYF. The CDR3 nucleotides are TGTGCCAGTAGTAGCACCCGGCGCTCCTACGAGCAGTACTTC.

The rearrangement uses TRBV4-2 and TRBJ2-5; TRBD2 matches 9 bases. The CDR3 loop spans 15 amino acids. V dropped 4 bases and J dropped 4; count of bases not matched to a gene: 7. The germline CDR1 and CDR2 sequences are LGHNA and YNFKEQ. CDR3 sequence: CASSLVAGVTETQYF. CDR3 nucleotides: TGTGCCAGCAGCCTCGTAGCGGGGGTTACAGAGACCCAGTACTTC.

The V and J genes are TRBV7-2 and TRBJ1-2, with D maybe TRBD1 (6 bases). The CDR3 sequence is 15 residues long. The germline V gene encodes CDR1 SGHTA and CDR2 FQGNSA. Trimming pared 0 bases from V and 3 bases from J, leaving 11 bases between. The CDR3 DNA reads as TGTGCCAGCAGCTTAGCGGGGGGCGACGACTATGGCTACACCTTC. Translated, it gives CASSLAGGDDYGYTF.

The genes are TRBV11-2 and TRBJ2-4; 11 bases fit TRBD1. Germline assignment: CDR1 SGHAT and CDR2 FQNNGV. CDR3 size: 16 residues. With V trimmed by 1 base and J by 7 bases, 6 bases remained unmatched. The DNA for the CDR3 is TGTGCCAGCAGCTTAGTTAGGACAGGGGGCTTGAACATTCAGTACTTC. Translating it yields CASSLVRTGGLNIQYF.

This sequence joins TRBV6-6 and TRBJ1-1; no clear D gene. CDR1 and CDR2 (germline): MNHNY, SVGAGI (reference sequence). V lost 9 bases and J 0 bases, leaving 17 bases between the germline ends. The CDR3 loop spans 15 amino acids. CDR3 sequence: CASCLGGSMNTEAFF. For the CDR3, the DNA is TGTGCCAGTTGCCTCGGTGGCAGCATGAACACTGAAGCTTTCTTT.

The chain carries TRBV7-9 and TRBJ1-5; D unclear. Germline CDR1 reads SEHNR; CDR2 reads FQNEAQ (reference sequence). Trimming took 5 bases from V and 5 from J, leaving 7 bases between them. This CDR3 comprises 12 residues. This CDR3 is CASSTQDQPQHF. DNA for the CDR3: TGTGCCAGCAGCACCCAGGATCAGCCCCAGCATTTT.

The rearrangement links TRBV4-2 to TRBJ1-1; D is undetermined. CDR1 is LGHNA, CDR2 YNFKEQ, per germline. The V end lost 0 bases, the J end lost 5 bases, and 7 bases lay between the germline ends. The CDR3 has 13 residues. CDR3 DNA sequence: TGTGCCAGCAGCCAAGATGGCGGGACTGAAGCTTTCTTT. This translates into CASSQDGGTEAFF.

The chain couples TRBV18 to TRBJ2-2; D may be TRBD1 (5 bases). Trimming removed 4 bases at V and 1 base at J, with 7 bases between. The CDR3 is 14 amino acids. CDR1 is KGHSH and CDR2 is LQKENI in the germline V gene. In DNA, the CDR3 is TGTGCCAGCTCACTACAGGAGAACACCGGGGAGCTGTTTTTT. The encoded protein is CASSLQENTGELFF.

The chain couples TRBV11-1 to TRBJ2-7; the match to TRBD1 covers 8 bases. The CDR3 length is 14 residues. After removal of 5 bases from V and 5 bases from J, the junction contained 8 bases not matched to a gene. The germline CDR1 and CDR2 sequences are SGHAT and FQDESV (reference sequence). CDR3: CASSQIETGDEQYF. The CDR3 coding sequence is TGTGCCAGCAGCCAAATCGAGACAGGGGACGAGCAGTACTTC. Supplemented by reference TRBV11-1 and TRBJ2-7, the full variable domain reads EAEVAQSPRYKITEKSQAVAFWCDPISGHATLYWYRQILGQGPELLVQFQDESVVDDSQLPKDRFSAERLKGVDSTLKIQPAELGDSAMYLCASSQIETGDEQYFGPGTRLTVT.

The chain joins TRBV28 to TRBJ1-2; TRBD1 is a possible D gene (6 bases). The CDR3 has 11 amino acids. Trimming removed 4 bases from V and 8 bases from J, with 8 bases in between. The V gene's germline CDR1 is MDHEN and CDR2 SYDVKM. The CDR3 loop is CASSWGRGYTF. The CDR3 nucleotides read TGTGCCAGCAGTTGGGGGCGGGGCTACACCTTC.

In its sample, this clone was seen a few times. V usage is TRBV14 and J usage is TRBJ1-2; perhaps TRBD1 as D (6 bases). V was pared by 1 base and J by 0 bases, with 6 bases between. Germline V gene lookup returns CDR1 SGHDN and CDR2 FVKESK. The CDR3 is made up of 14 amino acids. CDR3 nucleotide sequence: TGTGCCAGCAGCCAAGCAGGGGCTAACTATGGCTACACCTTC. Its translation: CASSQAGANYGYTF.

This chain joins TRBV11-2 and TRBJ1-2, with a weak D call TRBD1 (5 bases). Trimming pared 3 bases from V and 10 bases from J, leaving 12 bases between. CDR3 size: 12 residues. Looked up from germline, CDR1 is SGHAT and CDR2 is FQNNGV. The CDR3 DNA reads TGTGCCAGCAGCTTTTCAGGGCGCGACTACACCTTC. Its translation: CASSFSGRDYTF.

In its sample, this clone was seen once. CDR3 coding DNA: TGTGCCAGTTCAGGGTTCTCTGGAAACACCATATATTTT. Translating it yields CASSGFSGNTIYF. The chain joins TRBV19 to TRBJ1-3; D is possibly TRBD1 (5 bases). Germline loops: CDR1 LNHDA, CDR2 SQIVND (reference sequence). Trimming removed 8 bases at V and 0 bases at J, with 8 bases between. This CDR3 region has 13 residues.

The chain employs TRBV6-1 and TRBJ2-7, with D unresolved. Germline V CDR1 and CDR2: MNHNS, SASEGT. The CDR3 contains 11 residues. The V gene lost 1 base and the J gene lost 4 bases, with 2 bases spanning the gap. CDR3 region: CASSEGYEQYF. The CDR3 nucleotides read TGTGCCAGCAGTGAAGGGTACGAGCAGTACTTC.

This clone appeared a single time. The genes are TRBV5-6 and TRBJ2-7; TRBD2 is a possible D gene (7 bases). Germline lookup yields CDR1 SGHDT and CDR2 YYEEEE. Deletions cut 6 bases from V and 1 base from J, with 17 bases between. This CDR3 is 15 amino acids long. CDR3 in DNA: TGTGCCAGCACAAGGGGGGGGCCGACGTCCTACGAGCAGTACTTC. This translates into CASTRGGPTSYEQYF.

The gene calls are TRBV19 and TRBJ1-6, with D possibly being TRBD1 (5 bases). Germline V gene data show CDR1 as LNHDA and CDR2 as SQIVND (reference sequence). With 3 bases removed from V and 7 bases from J, the gap between germline ends came to 10 bases. The CDR3 has 14 residues. The CDR3 is CASSMGRGNSPLHF. CDR3 bases: TGTGCCAGTAGTATGGGACGCGGGAATTCACCCCTCCACTTT.

The CDR3 reads CASSPSGTGDYEQYF. Here the CDR3 DNA reads TGTGCCAGCAGCCCTTCCGGGACAGGGGACTACGAGCAGTACTTC. The V and J genes are TRBV7-2 and TRBJ2-7, with TRBD1 identical over 10 bases. Germline lookup yields CDR1 SGHTA and CDR2 FQGNSA. The CDR3 has 15 residues. The J segment lost 3 bases and the V segment lost 5 bases, leaving 7 bases of the junction unmatched.

The chain links TRBV28 to TRBJ2-2; D not resolved. Germline V lookup: CDR1 MDHEN, CDR2 SYDVKM. The CDR3 contains 14 residues. Between the trimmed V and J ends, which lost 6 bases and 6 bases, there was a span of 14 bases. The CDR3 region is CASSPASVSGELFF. CDR3 coding DNA: TGTGCCAGCAGCCCCGCTAGTGTGTCCGGGGAGCTGTTTTTT.

The chain is built from TRBV19 and TRBJ1-5, with 8 positions matching TRBD1. This CDR3 has 13 residues. V trimming: 8 bases; J trimming: 6 bases; junction bases outside the gene matches: 6. Germline V gene sequence: CDR1 LNHDA, CDR2 SQIVND (reference sequence). CDR3 bases: TGTGCCAGTGACGGGACAGGTGTTCAGCCCCAGCATTTT. It encodes CASDGTGVQPQHF.

The chain couples TRBV4-1 to TRBJ1-2, with D possibly TRBD1 on 5 matching bases. This CDR3 contains 20 residues. Germline CDR1 and CDR2: MGHRA and YSYEKL. V was cut by 0 bases and J by 2 bases, with 25 bases left in between. CDR3 in amino acids: CASSQDRSGPGRGPNYGYTF. The CDR3 DNA reads as TGCGCCAGCAGCCAAGATAGGTCGGGGCCAGGGAGGGGTCCCAACTATGGCTACACCTTC.